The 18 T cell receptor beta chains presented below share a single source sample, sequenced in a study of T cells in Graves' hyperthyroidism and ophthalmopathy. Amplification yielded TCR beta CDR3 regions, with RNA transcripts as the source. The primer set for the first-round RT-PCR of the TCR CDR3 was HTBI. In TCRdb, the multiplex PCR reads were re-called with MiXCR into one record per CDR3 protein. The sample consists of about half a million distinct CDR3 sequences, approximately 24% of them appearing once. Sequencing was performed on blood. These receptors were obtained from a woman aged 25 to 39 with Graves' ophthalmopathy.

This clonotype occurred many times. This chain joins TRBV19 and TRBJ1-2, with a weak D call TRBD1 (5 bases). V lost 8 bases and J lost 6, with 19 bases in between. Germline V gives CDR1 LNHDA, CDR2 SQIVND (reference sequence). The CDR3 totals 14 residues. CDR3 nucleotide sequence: TGTGCCAGTCACAGCCATATCCCCAGGGATGGCTACACCTTC. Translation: CASHSHIPRDGYTF.

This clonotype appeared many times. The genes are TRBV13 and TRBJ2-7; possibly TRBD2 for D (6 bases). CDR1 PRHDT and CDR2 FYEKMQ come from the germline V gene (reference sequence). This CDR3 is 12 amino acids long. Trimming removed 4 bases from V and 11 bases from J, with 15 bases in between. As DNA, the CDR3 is TGTGCCAGCAGCTCCGTGGGGGGTTCGAAGTACTTC. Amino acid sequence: CASSSVGGSKYF. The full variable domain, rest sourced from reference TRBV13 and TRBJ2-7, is AAGVIQSPRHLIKEKRETATLKCYPIPRHDTVYWYQQGPGQDPQFLISFYEKMQSDKGSIPDRFSAQQFSDYHSELNMSSLELGDSALYFCASSSVGGSKYFGPGTRLTVT.

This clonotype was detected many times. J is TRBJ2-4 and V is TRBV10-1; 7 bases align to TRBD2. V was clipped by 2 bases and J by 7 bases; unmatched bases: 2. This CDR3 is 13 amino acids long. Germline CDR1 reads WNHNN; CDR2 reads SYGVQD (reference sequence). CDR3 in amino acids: CASSEGAGNIQYF. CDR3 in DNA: TGCGCCAGCAGTGAGGGAGCGGGGAACATTCAGTACTTC.

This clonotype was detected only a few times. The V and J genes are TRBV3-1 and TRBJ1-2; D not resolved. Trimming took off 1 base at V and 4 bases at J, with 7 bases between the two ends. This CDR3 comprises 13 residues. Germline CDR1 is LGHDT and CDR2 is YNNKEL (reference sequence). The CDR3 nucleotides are TGTGCCAGCAGCCAAGGGAACAGCTATGGCTACACCTTC. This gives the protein CASSQGNSYGYTF.

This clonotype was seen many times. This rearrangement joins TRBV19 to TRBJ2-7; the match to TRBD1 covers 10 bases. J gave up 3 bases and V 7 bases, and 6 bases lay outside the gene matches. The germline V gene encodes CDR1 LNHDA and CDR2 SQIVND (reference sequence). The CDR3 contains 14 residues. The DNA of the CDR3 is TGTGCCAGTACCCCGGGGACAGGGGTCTACGAGCAGTACTTC. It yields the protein CASTPGTGVYEQYF.

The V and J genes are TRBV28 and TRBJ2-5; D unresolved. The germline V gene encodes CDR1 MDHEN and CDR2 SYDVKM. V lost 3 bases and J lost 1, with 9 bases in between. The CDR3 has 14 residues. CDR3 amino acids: CASSFSSAQETQYF. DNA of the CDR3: TGTGCCAGCAGTTTCTCCAGCGCCCAAGAGACCCAGTACTTC. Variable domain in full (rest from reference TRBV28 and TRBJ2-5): DVKVTQSSRYLVKRTGEKVFLECVQDMDHENMFWYRQDPGLGLRLIYFSYDVKMKEKGDIPEGYSVSREKKERFSLILESASTNQTSMYLCASSFSSAQETQYFGPGTRLLVL.

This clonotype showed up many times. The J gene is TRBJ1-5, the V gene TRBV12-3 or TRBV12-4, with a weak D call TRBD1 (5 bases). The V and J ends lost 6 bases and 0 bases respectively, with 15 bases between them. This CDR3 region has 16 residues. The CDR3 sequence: CASRRQGEDSNQPQHF. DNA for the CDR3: TGTGCCAGCAGGAGGCAGGGAGAAGATAGCAATCAGCCCCAGCATTTT.

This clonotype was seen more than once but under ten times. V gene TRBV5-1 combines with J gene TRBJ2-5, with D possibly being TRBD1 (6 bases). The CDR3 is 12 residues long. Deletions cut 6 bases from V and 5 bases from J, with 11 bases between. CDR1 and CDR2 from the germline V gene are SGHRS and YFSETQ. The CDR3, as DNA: TGCGCCAGCACCACTCAGGGGGAGACCCAGTACTTC. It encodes CASTTQGETQYF.

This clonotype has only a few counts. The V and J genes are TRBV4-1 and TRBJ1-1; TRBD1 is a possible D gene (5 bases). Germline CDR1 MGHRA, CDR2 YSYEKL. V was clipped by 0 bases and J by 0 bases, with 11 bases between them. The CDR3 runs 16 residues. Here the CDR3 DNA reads TGCGCCAGCAGCCAAGACCCCCAGGGAGTGAACACTGAAGCTTTCTTT. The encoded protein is CASSQDPQGVNTEAFF.

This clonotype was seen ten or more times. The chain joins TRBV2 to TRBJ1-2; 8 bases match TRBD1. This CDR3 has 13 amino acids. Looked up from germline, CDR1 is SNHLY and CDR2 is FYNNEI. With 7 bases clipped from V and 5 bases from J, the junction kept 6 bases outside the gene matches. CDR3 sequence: CASNRGIGYGYTF. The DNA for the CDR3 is TGTGCCAGCAACAGGGGGATAGGTTATGGCTACACCTTC.

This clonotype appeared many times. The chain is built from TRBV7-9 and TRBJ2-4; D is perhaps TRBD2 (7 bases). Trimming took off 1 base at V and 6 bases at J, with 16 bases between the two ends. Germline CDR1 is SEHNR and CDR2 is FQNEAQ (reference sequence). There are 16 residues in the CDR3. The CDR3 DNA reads TGTGCCAGCAGCTTAGGCGGGGGCGCCGATAGAAACATTCAGTACTTC. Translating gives CASSLGGGADRNIQYF.

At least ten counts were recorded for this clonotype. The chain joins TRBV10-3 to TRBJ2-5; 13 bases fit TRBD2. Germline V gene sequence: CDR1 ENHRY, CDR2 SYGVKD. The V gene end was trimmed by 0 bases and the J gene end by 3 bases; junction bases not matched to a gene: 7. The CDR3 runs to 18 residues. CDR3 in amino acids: CAISESSGTSGNKETQYF. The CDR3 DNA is TGTGCCATCAGTGAGTCATCCGGGACTAGCGGGAACAAAGAGACCCAGTACTTC.

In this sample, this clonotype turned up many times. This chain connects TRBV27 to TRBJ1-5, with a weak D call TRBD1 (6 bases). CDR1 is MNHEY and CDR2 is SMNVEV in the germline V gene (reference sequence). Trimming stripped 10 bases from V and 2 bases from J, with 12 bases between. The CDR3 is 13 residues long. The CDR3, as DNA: TGTGCCACAGGGGTGGTAGGCAATCAGCCCCAGCATTTT. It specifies CATGVVGNQPQHF.

The CDR3 sequence is CASSEADRVGQPQHF. The CDR3 DNA is TGTGCCAGCAGTGAAGCGGACCGGGTTGGTCAGCCCCAGCATTTT. The chain couples TRBV2 to TRBJ1-5; D is uncertain. Germline CDR1 and CDR2: SNHLY and FYNNEI. V lost 0 bases to trimming and J lost 6 bases, with 12 bases between them. The CDR3 sequence is 15 residues long.

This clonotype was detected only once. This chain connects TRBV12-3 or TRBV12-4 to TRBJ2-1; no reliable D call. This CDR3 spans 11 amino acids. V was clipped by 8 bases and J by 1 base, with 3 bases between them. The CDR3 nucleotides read TGTGCCAGCGGATCCTACAATGAGCAGTTCTTC. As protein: CASGSYNEQFF.

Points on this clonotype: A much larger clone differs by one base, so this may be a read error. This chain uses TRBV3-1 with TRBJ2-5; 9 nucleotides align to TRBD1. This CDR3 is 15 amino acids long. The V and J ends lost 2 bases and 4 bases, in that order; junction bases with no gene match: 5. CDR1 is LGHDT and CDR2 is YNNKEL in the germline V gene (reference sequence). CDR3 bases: TGTGCCAGCAGCCAACCGGGACAGGGAGGAGAGACCCAGTACTTC. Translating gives CASSQPGQGGETQYF.

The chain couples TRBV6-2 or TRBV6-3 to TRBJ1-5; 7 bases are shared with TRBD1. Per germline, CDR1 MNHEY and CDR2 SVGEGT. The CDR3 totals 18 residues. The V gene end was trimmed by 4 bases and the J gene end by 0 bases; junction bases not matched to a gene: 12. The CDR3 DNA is TGTGCCAGCAGTTTTCGGACAGGCCGTTATTATAGCAATCAGCCCCAGCATTTT. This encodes CASSFRTGRYYSNQPQHF.

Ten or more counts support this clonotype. DNA of the CDR3: TGTGCCAGCAGCCCCACAGGGGGTAGGACCGGGGAGCTGTTTTTT. Protein product: CASSPTGGRTGELFF. The V and J genes are TRBV7-2 and TRBJ2-2; 8 nucleotides agree with TRBD1. Germline loops: CDR1 SGHTA, CDR2 FQGNSA. V shed 5 bases and J 5 bases; nucleotides not matched to a gene: 7. The CDR3 contains 15 residues.